This is a list of T cell receptor beta chains from one sample in a study of blood T cell repertoires in COVID-19. Clones were sequenced by immunoSEQ multiplex PCR, and TCRdb holds only the in-frame ones, with some missing. The data hold 350,000 to 400,000 clones, with more than 80% observed a single time. Sequenced: peripheral blood. These receptor sequences come from a woman in her twenties or thirties with COVID-19, enrolled during active disease. The CDR3 runs from the conserved cysteine through the conserved F or W. The D gene is left open where the match is weak. Clone size is stated in some rows and not others, as once, few, many or a class when expanded.

j_gene,abundance,d_gene,v_gene,CDR3nt,CDR3aa
TRBJ2-7,.,TRBD1,TRBV18,TGTGCCAGCACTTTCATCGGGACAGACGATTACGAGCAGTACTTC,CASTFIGTDDYEQYF
TRBJ1-1,once,.,TRBV29-1,TGCAGCGCCGAAAGAGCCGGGAACACTGAAGCTTTCTTT,CSAERAGNTEAFF
TRBJ1-2,.,.,TRBV2,TGTGCCAGCAGAGCCAGGGAGGGCTCTGGCTACACCTTC,CASRAREGSGYTF
TRBJ2-1,.,TRBD2,TRBV3-1/TRBV3-2,TGTGCCAGCAGCCAAGAAATAGCGGGGTACAATGAGCAGTTCTTC,CASSQEIAGYNEQFF
TRBJ1-2,.,TRBD1,TRBV25-1,TGTGCCAGCAGTACCCGGACAGGGGACTCCTATGGCTACACCTTC,CASSTRTGDSYGYTF
TRBJ1-6,.,.,TRBV9,TGTGCCAGCAGCGTAGACGGGGGGCGGAGTTCACCCCTCCACTTT,CASSVDGGRSSPLHF
TRBJ2-5,.,TRBD2,TRBV6-2/TRBV6-3,TGTGCCAGCAGTTACTCTAGGTTCGCGGGAGGGCTTTTAGCGGAGACCCAGTACTTC,CASSYSRFAGGLLAETQYF
TRBJ1-2,.,.,TRBV3-1/TRBV3-2,TGTGCCAGCAGCCAAGAATTCAGCAGGGCAAGTTATGGCTACACCTTC,CASSQEFSRASYGYTF
TRBJ2-2,once,TRBD2,TRBV25-1,TGTGCCAGCAGTACTAGCGGGAGTGGTATCGGGGAGCTGTTTTTT,CASSTSGSGIGELFF
TRBJ1-4,.,.,TRBV15,TGTGCCACCAGCAGATCAGGGTCCCTCAATGAAAAACTGTTTTTT,CATSRSGSLNEKLFF
TRBJ1-1,.,.,TRBV29-1,TGCAGCGTTGGTCCCCAAAGACAGGCGGCGAACACTGAAGCTTTCTTT,CSVGPQRQAANTEAFF
TRBJ1-2,.,.,TRBV5-1,TGCGCCAGCAGCTTGGATTACCAGGGAACTCGTCACTATGGCTACACCTTC,CASSLDYQGTRHYGYTF
TRBJ1-2,.,TRBD1,TRBV18,TGTGCCAGCTCACCCGTCAGGGGGGACTATGGCTACACCTTC,CASSPVRGDYGYTF
TRBJ1-4,.,TRBD1,TRBV27,TGTGCCAGCAGTGTCGACAGGGATAATGAAAAACTGTTTTTT,CASSVDRDNEKLFF
TRBJ2-7,.,TRBD2,TRBV5-1,TGCGCCAGCAGCCCGGGACTAGCGGAGTACGAGCAGTACTTC,CASSPGLAEYEQYF
TRBJ2-2,.,TRBD2,TRBV13,TGTGCCAGCAGCTTAGATGGTCGAGCGGGAGGGACCGGGGAGCTGTTTTTT,CASSLDGRAGGTGELFF
TRBJ2-2,.,.,TRBV9,TGTGCCAGCAGCGCGCGAAGCGGGTACGGGGAGCTGTTTTTT,CASSARSGYGELFF
TRBJ2-3,once,TRBD1,TRBV19,TGTGCCAGTAGTACCGGACAGGACACAGATACGCAGTATTTT,CASSTGQDTDTQYF
TRBJ2-1,.,TRBD2,TRBV18,TGTGCCAGCTCACCCGGCCGAGCGGGGGGGCCAGGTGAGCAGTTCTTC,CASSPGRAGGPGEQFF
TRBJ1-1,.,.,TRBV14,TGTGCCAGCAGCCAAGCCGTGACGGGGAACACTGAAGCTTTCTTT,CASSQAVTGNTEAFF
TRBJ2-3,.,TRBD1,TRBV28,TGTGCCAGCAGTTTTCCGACAGGGAGCACAGATACGCAGTATTTT,CASSFPTGSTDTQYF
TRBJ1-2,.,.,TRBV18,TGTGCCAGCTCATCGACAGATAACTATGGCTACACCTTC,CASSSTDNYGYTF
TRBJ2-1,.,TRBD2,TRBV9,TGTGCCAGCGATACTAGCGGGATTAACAATGAGCAGTTCTTC,CASDTSGINNEQFF
TRBJ2-5,.,TRBD1,TRBV19,TGTGCCAGTTCGGGACAGTACCAAGAGACCCAGTACTTC,CASSGQYQETQYF
TRBJ2-7,.,.,TRBV7-2,TGTGCCAGCAGCTTATTGTCGGGTCGGGACGAGCAGTACTTC,CASSLLSGRDEQYF
TRBJ2-3,.,.,TRBV11-2,TGTGCCAGCAGCTTAGTCAGGAGCACAGATACGCAGTATTTT,CASSLVRSTDTQYF
TRBJ2-1,once,.,TRBV29-1,TGCAGCGTTGATGGGGCAGGGGCCTACAATGAGCAGTTCTTC,CSVDGAGAYNEQFF
TRBJ2-1,once,.,TRBV7-2,TGTGCCAGCAGCTTACCCCAGGGGAGGGATGAGCAGTTCTTC,CASSLPQGRDEQFF
TRBJ1-2,.,TRBD1,TRBV9,TGTGCCAGCAGCGATGACAGGGGGCGAGGTAACTATGGCTACACCTTC,CASSDDRGRGNYGYTF
TRBJ1-1,.,.,TRBV6-6,TGTGCCAGCAGACATTTGACAGCGAACACTGAAGCTTTCTTT,CASRHLTANTEAFF
TRBJ2-2,.,TRBD1,TRBV10-3,TGTGCCACGGGCACAGGGGGCGTTTCAGGGACCGGGGAGCTGTTTTTT,CATGTGGVSGTGELFF
TRBJ1-1,.,.,TRBV19,TGTGCCAGTAGATCCCAGAACACTGAAGCTTTCTTT,CASRSQNTEAFF
TRBJ1-3,.,.,TRBV30,TGTGCCTGGACCGACGACAGATCTGGAAACACCATATATTTT,CAWTDDRSGNTIYF
TRBJ2-5,.,TRBD1,TRBV19,TGTGCCAGTGCACCCCTTCACAGGGGTGTACAACAAGAGACCCAGTACTTC,CASAPLHRGVQQETQYF
TRBJ2-1,.,.,TRBV19,TGTGCCAGTAGTATAGCCTTTGGCCCTTACAATGAGCAGTTCTTC,CASSIAFGPYNEQFF
TRBJ2-7,once,.,TRBV6-2/TRBV6-3,TGTGCCAGCAGTCCGGAGGGAGGTCTCTCCTACGAGCAGTACTTC,CASSPEGGLSYEQYF
TRBJ2-5,.,.,TRBV29-1,TGCAGCGTTCGCGGGGGCGCGGGCCCGTGGCAAGAGACCCAGTACTTC,CSVRGGAGPWQETQYF
TRBJ1-3,.,TRBD1,TRBV13,TGTGCCAGCAAACAGGGGGCTGGAAACACCATATATTTT,CASKQGAGNTIYF
TRBJ2-2,.,TRBD1,TRBV3-1/TRBV3-2,TGTGCCAGCAGCCAAAGTACCGGGACAGGGCACACCGGGGAGCTGTTTTTT,CASSQSTGTGHTGELFF
TRBJ2-3,.,TRBD1,TRBV7-2,TGTGCCAGCCGCGACAGGGCGAGCGTTGGAGATACGCAGTATTTT,CASRDRASVGDTQYF
TRBJ2-1,few,TRBD2,TRBV4-3,TGCGCCAGCAGCCAAGATCTTGCGGGAGGGCCTTACAATGAGCAGTTCTTC,CASSQDLAGGPYNEQFF
TRBJ2-3,.,.,TRBV6-2/TRBV6-3,TGTGCCAGCAGTTTGTGGCGGGGGCACACAGATACGCAGTATTTT,CASSLWRGHTDTQYF
TRBJ2-3,once,TRBD2,TRBV5-1,TGCGCCAGCAGCCCAAGCCTACTAGCGCACACAGATACGCAGTATTTT,CASSPSLLAHTDTQYF
TRBJ1-3,.,TRBD1,TRBV19,TGTGCCAGTAGTAACCCGGGACAGAGCTCTGGAAACACCATATATTTT,CASSNPGQSSGNTIYF
TRBJ2-1,.,TRBD1,TRBV6-1,TGTGCCAGCGGTGAAGACGACAGGGCCTCCAATGAGCAGTTCTTC,CASGEDDRASNEQFF
TRBJ1-6,.,.,TRBV4-3,TGCGCCAGCAGCAAAAAAGCAGGTCACTCATCGAGCTCCTATAATTCACCCCTCCACTTT,CASSKKAGHSSSSYNSPLHF
TRBJ1-6,.,.,TRBV7-8,TGTGCCAGCAGCCCGTGGGTCAGGAGGAATTCACCCCTCCACTTT,CASSPWVRRNSPLHF
TRBJ2-1,.,TRBD2,TRBV7-8,TGTGCCAGCAGCCCGGGGACTAGCGGGAGCTGGGAGCAGTTCTTC,CASSPGTSGSWEQFF
TRBJ2-3,once,TRBD2,TRBV30,TGTGCCTGGACGCTAGCGGGAGTTGTCACAGATACGCAGTATTTT,CAWTLAGVVTDTQYF
TRBJ2-1,.,.,TRBV7-2,TGTGCCAGCAGCTTCGACTCCTCCCAAAAGCAGTTCTTC,CASSFDSSQKQFF
TRBJ1-1,.,.,TRBV6-6,TGTGCCAGCAGTTACGGCAGGGCAATGAACACTGAAGCTTTCTTT,CASSYGRAMNTEAFF
TRBJ1-5,.,.,TRBV7-8,TGTGCCAGCAGCTTAGAGGGGGTCTATAGCAATCAGCCCCAGCATTTT,CASSLEGVYSNQPQHF
TRBJ2-7,.,.,TRBV11-3,TGTGCCAGCGCGAAGGGGCAGGGTAACTACGAGCAGTACTTC,CASAKGQGNYEQYF